The 27 T cell receptor beta chains listed next were all sequenced from one sample in a study of T cell responses to AZD1222 COVID-19 vaccine. The assay was immunoSEQ multiplex PCR, and TCRdb's table has in-frame clones only and misses some. In the table there are approximately 210,000 clones, 91% of which are singletons. The source material was peripheral blood, sampled 28 days after the second AZD1222 dose. The origin of the receptors is an adult who received the AZD1222 COVID-19 vaccine.

The rearrangement links TRBV29-1 to TRBJ1-2; 9 bases match TRBD1. V lost 4 bases to trimming and J lost 8 bases; unmatched junction nucleotides: 8. The germline gives CDR1 SQVTM, CDR2 ANQGSEA. This CDR3 has 13 residues. Here the CDR3 DNA reads TGCAGCGTTGTAGGACAGGGGCCGGTGGGCTACACCTTC. This encodes CSVVGQGPVGYTF.

The chain couples TRBV28 to TRBJ2-7; TRBD2 matches at 11 bases. CDR3 length: 18 residues. Trimming took 7 bases from V and 6 from J; bases not matched to a gene: 20. The germline V gene encodes CDR1 MDHEN and CDR2 SYDVKM. The CDR3 nucleotides are TGTGCCAGCACTTATCTTAGGGGGGGGCTACTAGCGGGAGTCGAGCAGTACTTC. Protein sequence: CASTYLRGGLLAGVEQYF.

This chain joins TRBV7-9 and TRBJ1-1; D call uncertain. V lost 1 base and J lost 7, with 10 bases in between. The CDR3 has 13 amino acids. The V gene's germline CDR1 is SEHNR and CDR2 FQNEAQ (reference sequence). The CDR3 region has the DNA TGTGCCAGCAGCTTAGGCCAGTTCGGTGAAGCTTTCTTT. It specifies CASSLGQFGEAFF.

The rearrangement links TRBV6-2 or TRBV6-3 to TRBJ1-4; D may be TRBD1 (6 bases). There are 16 residues in the CDR3. In germline, CDR1 is MNHEY, CDR2 SVGEGT. Between the trimmed V and J ends, which lost 5 bases and 3 bases, there was a span of 16 bases. As DNA, the CDR3 is TGTGCCAGCAGTCCGCACCTGACAGGACCTAATGAAAAACTGTTTTTT. Its translation: CASSPHLTGPNEKLFF.

The chain links TRBV28 to TRBJ2-2; 7 bases line up with TRBD1. This CDR3 is built from 14 residues. Germline V gene data show CDR1 as MDHEN and CDR2 as SYDVKM. V lost 4 bases and J lost 4; bases outside the gene matches: 3. In DNA, the CDR3 is TGTGCCAGCAGTTGGGCAGGGGGCACCGGGGAGCTGTTTTTT. Translation gives CASSWAGGTGELFF. Full variable domain (remainder filled in from reference TRBV28 and TRBJ2-2): DVKVTQSSRYLVKRTGEKVFLECVQDMDHENMFWYRQDPGLGLRLIYFSYDVKMKEKGDIPEGYSVSREKKERFSLILESASTNQTSMYLCASSWAGGTGELFFGEGSRLTVL.

The V and J genes are TRBV5-1 and TRBJ2-3, with a tentative D call TRBD2 (5 bases). Germline values: CDR1 SGHRS, CDR2 YFSETQ. V lost 4 bases, J lost 2 bases, and 8 bases lay in between. The CDR3 has 13 residues. For the CDR3, the DNA is TGCGCCAGCAGCCCGGGGAACACAGATACGCAGTATTTT. Its translation: CASSPGNTDTQYF.

V usage is TRBV28 and J usage is TRBJ1-2; D gene ambiguous. This CDR3 spans 17 amino acids. V dropped 6 bases and J dropped 0 bases, with 20 bases sitting between them. Germline CDR1 reads MDHEN; CDR2 reads SYDVKM. The CDR3 region is CASSTVAIGLANYGYTF. The CDR3 nucleotides read TGTGCCAGCAGCACGGTGGCTATAGGACTAGCTAACTATGGCTACACCTTC.

The CDR3 spells CASSRDGGRARSTDTQYF. DNA for the CDR3: TGTGCCAGCAGCAGAGACGGCGGGAGGGCCCGCAGCACAGATACGCAGTATTTT. The chain couples TRBV7-8 to TRBJ2-3; 9 bases align to TRBD2. The CDR3 length is 18 residues. The V gene end was trimmed by 5 bases and the J gene end by 0 bases; junction bases not matched to a gene: 12. Germline CDR1 SGHVS, CDR2 FQNEAQ.

In nucleotides, the CDR3 is TGTGCCAGCAGGAGTGGCACCGGGGAGCTGTTTTTT. Translating gives CASRSGTGELFF. This chain connects TRBV2 to TRBJ2-2, with D unresolved. This CDR3 has 12 residues. Trimming took off 6 bases at V and 4 bases at J, with 6 bases between the two ends. Germline V gene sequence: CDR1 SNHLY, CDR2 FYNNEI.

The chain has TRBV24-1 and TRBJ2-1; D may be TRBD2 (6 bases). Germline CDR1 reads KGHDR; CDR2 reads SFDVKD. V gave up 7 bases and J gave up 8 bases, with 14 bases separating them. The CDR3 extends over 13 amino acids. In DNA, the CDR3 is TGTGCCACCAGGGGGCCGACTAGACATGAGCAGTTCTTC. It is translated as CATRGPTRHEQFF.

The chain employs TRBV28 and TRBJ2-5, with D possibly being TRBD1 (6 bases). Germline CDR1 and CDR2: MDHEN and SYDVKM. V was pared by 7 bases and J by 2 bases, with 14 bases between. The CDR3 covers 14 residues. The CDR3 here is CASNPGDGQETQYF. CDR3 in DNA: TGTGCCAGCAACCCAGGGGACGGACAAGAGACCCAGTACTTC.

This chain connects TRBV2 to TRBJ1-2, with D maybe TRBD1 (5 bases). Trimming took 3 bases from V and 7 from J, leaving 18 bases between them. The CDR3 is made up of 15 amino acids. Germline V gene sequence: CDR1 SNHLY, CDR2 FYNNEI. CDR3: CASSDRLTGVGGYTF. The DNA of the CDR3 is TGTGCCAGCAGTGATAGGTTAACAGGCGTCGGTGGCTACACCTTC.

The rearrangement uses TRBV27 and TRBJ1-6; D unresolved. CDR3 length: 17 residues. The V gene lost 5 bases and the J gene lost 2 bases, with 16 bases spanning the gap. CDR1 and CDR2 from the germline V gene are MNHEY and SMNVEV (reference sequence). CDR3 sequence: CASSTLLRATYNSPLHF. In DNA, the CDR3 is TGTGCCAGCAGTACCCTACTTCGGGCAACCTATAATTCACCCCTCCACTTT.

The rearrangement joins TRBV6-1 to TRBJ2-7; no firm D call. Germline V lookup: CDR1 MNHNS, CDR2 SASEGT. There are 16 residues in the CDR3. V gave up 4 bases and J gave up 0 bases, with 16 bases separating them. CDR3 protein: CASSGRAFQSSYEQYF. The DNA for the CDR3 is TGTGCCAGCAGTGGACGGGCCTTCCAATCCTCCTACGAGCAGTACTTC.

V is TRBV10-1 and J is TRBJ2-7, with 10 positions matching TRBD1. From germline, CDR1 is WNHNN and CDR2 SYGVQD (reference sequence). The CDR3 spans 14 residues. V was clipped by 6 bases and J by 5 bases; unmatched bases: 7. CDR3 sequence reads: CASSRTGGFHEQYF. The CDR3, as DNA: TGCGCCAGCAGCCGGACAGGGGGTTTTCACGAGCAGTACTTC.

The count of this clone is one. The J gene is TRBJ2-1, the V gene TRBV28, with D uncertain. The CDR3 loop spans 13 amino acids. Trimming cost V 6 bases and J 1 base, with 7 bases left between them. Germline CDR1 reads MDHEN; CDR2 reads SYDVKM. Written as DNA, the CDR3 is TGTGCCAGCAGCCCCGAGTCCTACAATGAGCAGTTCTTC. Residues: CASSPESYNEQFF.

The chain has TRBV15 and TRBJ2-1; 10 positions agree with TRBD2. Germline V gene data show CDR1 as LNHNV and CDR2 as YYDKDF (reference sequence). The CDR3 is 15 amino acids. J gave up 1 base and V 7 bases, and 4 bases lay outside the gene matches. The CDR3 nucleotides read TGTGCCACCAAACTAGCGGGACAGTCCTACAATGAGCAGTTCTTC. The encoded protein is CATKLAGQSYNEQFF. The entire variable domain, with the rest obtained from reference TRBV15 and TRBJ2-1, is as follows: DAMVIQNPRYQVTQFGKPVTLSCSQTLNHNVMYWYQQKSSQAPKLLFHYYDKDFNNEADTPDNFQSRRPNTSFCFLDIRSPGLGDTAMYLCATKLAGQSYNEQFFGPGTRLTVL.

V usage is TRBV6-1 and J usage is TRBJ2-5; 8 nucleotides agree with TRBD2. The CDR3 spans 18 residues. Germline CDR1 and CDR2: MNHNS and SASEGT. V dropped 1 base and J dropped 4; count of bases not matched to a gene: 14. CDR3 amino acids: CASSEDSALAGLGETQYF. The CDR3 DNA sequence: TGTGCCAGCAGTGAAGATTCGGCATTAGCGGGGTTGGGAGAGACCCAGTACTTC.

Here the CDR3 reads CASSSAEGNQPQHF. Written as DNA, the CDR3 is TGTGCCAGTAGTTCCGCCGAAGGCAATCAGCCCCAGCATTTT. The genes are TRBV19 and TRBJ1-5, with D unresolved. V lost 5 bases, J lost 2 bases, and 10 bases lay in between. Germline CDR1 and CDR2: LNHDA and SQIVND (reference sequence). The CDR3 has 14 residues.

This clone was observed a few times. V usage is TRBV9 and J usage is TRBJ1-1; 7 positions agree with TRBD1. V was clipped by 4 bases and J by 5 bases; unmatched bases: 8. The CDR3 is 14 residues long. Germline CDR1 is SGDLS and CDR2 is YYNGEE. The CDR3 sequence is CASSSFQGETEAFF. The CDR3 DNA sequence: TGTGCCAGCAGCTCCTTCCAGGGGGAGACTGAAGCTTTCTTT.

The chain uses TRBV19 and TRBJ2-2, with 10 nucleotides matching TRBD2. Germline CDR1 reads LNHDA; CDR2 reads SQIVND (reference sequence). The CDR3 totals 15 residues. J lost 5 bases, V lost 2 bases, and 2 bases had no gene match. The CDR3 nucleotides read TGTGCCAGTAGTATACCACTAGCGGGGACCGGGGAGCTGTTTTTT. This codes for CASSIPLAGTGELFF.

The chain couples TRBV6-5 to TRBJ2-1; 7 bases agree with TRBD2. Germline CDR1 and CDR2: MNHEY and SVGAGI. V shed 3 bases, J shed 0 bases, and the junction held 5 bases outside the gene matches. The CDR3 is 16 residues long. CDR3 bases: TGTGCCAGCAGTTATGTCGGACTAGGCTCCTACAATGAGCAGTTCTTC. Translating it yields CASSYVGLGSYNEQFF.

The CDR3 nucleotides are TGTGCCTGGAGTGTAAGGGGCCTATCGGGGGAGCAGTACTTC. Protein: CAWSVRGLSGEQYF. This chain joins TRBV30 and TRBJ2-7, with D perhaps being TRBD1 or TRBD2 (5 bases each). The CDR3 has 14 amino acids. Germline values: CDR1 GTSNPN, CDR2 SVGIG (reference sequence). Trimming cost V 0 bases and J 7 bases, with 16 bases left between them.

This chain connects TRBV2 to TRBJ2-3; 11 nucleotides align to TRBD2. Germline loops: CDR1 SNHLY, CDR2 FYNNEI. V trimming: 7 bases; J trimming: 2 bases; junction bases outside the gene matches: 8. This CDR3 contains 16 residues. The CDR3 nucleotides are TGTGCCAGCATTAGCGGGAGGGCCTTAAACACAGATACGCAGTATTTT. Translated: CASISGRALNTDTQYF. Full variable domain (remainder filled in from reference TRBV2 and TRBJ2-3): EPEVTQTPSHQVTQMGQEVILRCVPISNHLYFYWYRQILGQKVEFLVSFYNNEISEKSEIFDDQFSVERPDGSNFTLKIRSTKLEDSAMYFCASISGRALNTDTQYFGPGTRLTVL.

The chain carries TRBV7-8 and TRBJ2-7; a possible D gene is TRBD1 (6 bases). CDR1 and CDR2 (germline): SGHVS, FQNEAQ. The CDR3 contains 14 residues. V was pared by 5 bases and J by 5 bases, with 16 bases between. This CDR3 reads CASSHQGFPHEQYF. CDR3 nucleotide sequence: TGTGCCAGCAGCCACCAGGGGTTCCCCCACGAGCAGTACTTC.

J is TRBJ2-1 and V is TRBV7-2; weak D call: TRBD1 (5 bases). CDR3 length equals 13 residues. Trimming took off 1 base at V and 7 bases at J, with 8 bases between the two ends. Germline V gives CDR1 SGHTA, CDR2 FQGNSA. The CDR3 nucleotides read TGTGCCAGCAGCTTAGGATCAGGGAATGAGCAGTTCTTC. It codes for CASSLGSGNEQFF. Full variable domain (outside the CDR3, taken from reference TRBV7-2 and TRBJ2-1): GAGVSQSPSNKVTEKGKDVELRCDPISGHTALYWYRQSLGQGLEFLIYFQGNSAPDKSGLPSDRFSAERTGGSVSTLTIQRTQQEDSAVYLCASSLGSGNEQFFGPGTRLTVL.

The chain joins TRBV28 to TRBJ1-2; no clear D gene. The length of the CDR3 is 11 residues. V was cut by 4 bases and J by 4 bases, with 4 bases left in between. The germline gives CDR1 MDHEN, CDR2 SYDVKM. The CDR3 bases are TGTGCCAGCAGTTCCCCCTATGGCTACACCTTC. Translation: CASSSPYGYTF.